A selection of T cell receptor beta chains follows, all from one sample in a study of CD8 T cells in ankylosing spondylitis. In TCRdb, the 5' RACE reads were re-called with MiXCR into one record per CDR3 protein. The data show some 270,000 distinct CDR3 sequences, with roughly 18% seen just once and 25% to 40% held by the top ten. The sample consisted of blood, either unsorted or a sorted T cell fraction (not recorded which). These receptors originate from a male donor with ankylosing spondylitis or in good health (not recorded which). The CDR3 runs from the conserved cysteine through the conserved F or W.

v_call | cdr3_aa
TRBV29-1 | CSGTGTGSYNEQFF
TRBV7-2 | CASSFAGQGNEKLFF
TRBV29-1 | CSGRDRSSYEQYF
TRBV7-9 | CASRPLLAGGMDNEQFF
TRBV7-8 | CASSLAGVAGGTGELFF
TRBV20-1 | CSARVVSSGDWNTQYF
TRBV11-2 | CASSPRTETEAFF
TRBV11-1 | CASSLGAANTGELFF
TRBV11-2 | CASSLEGTGLYNEQFF
TRBV27 | CASSLGRNEQFF
TRBV21-1 | CASSKDCLRQGAAETQYF
TRBV25-1 | CASSELETSVYNEQFF
TRBV11-1 | CASSPWTSGIDNEQFF
TRBV2 | CASRGPMNTEAFF
TRBV10-2 | CASSDRLAALYNEQFF
TRBV11-2 | CASSLRFGETQYF
TRBV29-1 | CSVEVADTRGGTYNEQFF
TRBV29-1 | CSVEDLGQNLNTEAFF
TRBV5-1 | CASSGISNEQFF
TRBV3-1 | CASSQVGTGPWEQYF
TRBV6-5 | CASSYAAGAGYEQYF
TRBV20-1 | CSARGELAGAGVEQFF
TRBV12-3/TRBV12-4 | CASRIVRTEAFF
TRBV7-9 | CASSLAQGGLDEQYF
TRBV6-1 | CASSVARGLNTEAFF
TRBV2 | CAASGGPAYEQYF